The 21 T cell receptor beta chains below all came from one sample that was sequenced in a study of glioma-infiltrating T cells after dendritic cell vaccination (dated by TCRdb to 2015 to 2016). Receptors were amplified or captured by the immunoSEQ multiplex PCR assay. The clones in this table, taken by TCRdb from immuneACCESS, are in-frame only. Not every clone is retained; where verified, under half of the shortfall comes from an unresolved V gene, and the cause of the rest is unknown. The sample has about 96,000 clones on record, around 80% of them singletons. Together, the top ten hold approximately 6% of the sample. Source: blood, taken before dendritic cell vaccination. The receptors here all came from a human donor with glioblastoma.

The chain is built from TRBV9 and TRBJ2-5; the match to TRBD1 covers 7 bases. The junction had 4 bases not matched to a gene; V was cut back by 4 bases and J by 4 bases. The CDR3 extends over 13 amino acids. Germline lookup yields CDR1 SGDLS and CDR2 YYNGEE. The chain's CDR3 is CASSIRQGETQYF. The CDR3, as DNA: TGTGCCAGCAGCATAAGACAGGGAGAGACCCAGTACTTC.

The chain joins TRBV5-5 to TRBJ1-2; no clear D. Trimming took off 4 bases at V and 8 bases at J, with 12 bases between the two ends. Germline CDR1 reads SGHKS; CDR2 reads YYEKEE (reference sequence). CDR3 length: 12 amino acids. The CDR3 loop is CASSRLLGGYTF. DNA of the CDR3: TGTGCCAGCAGCCGTCTACTAGGCGGCTACACCTTC.

This clone has just a few counts. The chain uses TRBV7-2 and TRBJ2-1; 7 positions agree with TRBD1. V shed 5 bases and J 4 bases; nucleotides not matched to a gene: 8. The CDR3 is 15 residues long. The germline CDR1 and CDR2 sequences are SGHTA and FQGNSA. The CDR3: CASSLRDRLYNEQFF. As DNA, the CDR3 is TGTGCCAGCAGCCTCCGGGACAGACTATACAATGAGCAGTTCTTC.

This clone was seen only once. The chain carries TRBV11-2 and TRBJ1-2; no clear D. The CDR3 is made up of 13 amino acids. V lost 1 base to trimming and J lost 1 base, with 4 bases between them. Germline loops: CDR1 SGHAT, CDR2 FQNNGV. The CDR3 protein is CASSLGSNYGYTF. For the CDR3, the DNA is TGTGCCAGCAGCTTAGGCAGTAACTATGGCTACACCTTC.

The chain couples TRBV4-1 to TRBJ2-1; 7 positions match TRBD2. Germline loops: CDR1 MGHRA, CDR2 YSYEKL. The CDR3 runs to 16 residues. After removal of 0 bases from V and 3 bases from J, the junction contained 5 bases not matched to a gene. In nucleotides, the CDR3 is TGCGCCAGCAGCCAAGAAAAGCGGGGAGACTACAATGAGCAGTTCTTC. It yields the protein CASSQEKRGDYNEQFF.

This chain connects TRBV7-3 to TRBJ2-3, with 16 bases fitting TRBD2. Germline V gene lookup returns CDR1 SGHTA and CDR2 FQGTGA. V gave up 1 base and J gave up 4 bases; unmatched junction bases: 5. The CDR3 extends over 18 amino acids. The CDR3 DNA reads TGTGCCAGCAGCTTAATGGGACTAGCGGGAGGGATGGCAGATACGCAGTATTTT. It encodes CASSLMGLAGGMADTQYF.

The chain combines TRBV10-3 with TRBJ2-3, with 12 bases aligning to TRBD2. V lost 5 bases and J lost 5; bases outside the gene matches: 5. The CDR3 loop spans 15 amino acids. Germline CDR1 reads ENHRY; CDR2 reads SYGVKD. This chain's CDR3 is CAISQEGLAGDTQYF. CDR3 nucleotide sequence: TGTGCCATCAGTCAAGAGGGACTAGCGGGAGATACGCAGTATTTT.

This clone was seen more than once but under ten times. This chain joins TRBV21-1 and TRBJ1-2; the D call of TRBD1 is as the table states it, not checked on the DNA. TRBV21-1 is given as a pseudogene. The CDR3 spans 14 residues. CDR3 DNA sequence: TGTGCCAGCAGGGGGGGACAGGGGTTCTATGGCTACACCTTC. Translation gives CASRGGQGFYGYTF.

J is TRBJ2-3 and V is TRBV28, with no clear D. CDR3 size: 16 residues. Germline V lookup: CDR1 MDHEN, CDR2 SYDVKM. Trimming took off 5 bases at V and 3 bases at J, with 18 bases between the two ends. The CDR3 DNA reads as TGTGCCAGCAGTAAAATTTTGGCCTCTAGGACAGATACGCAGTATTTT. This sequence encodes CASSKILASRTDTQYF.

The CDR3: CASTLRSSANTGELFF. CDR3 in DNA: TGTGCCAGCACCCTTAGGTCTAGCGCCAACACCGGGGAGCTGTTTTTT. This rearrangement joins TRBV11-2 to TRBJ2-2; D is perhaps TRBD2 (6 bases). V was cut by 7 bases and J by 2 bases, with 17 bases left in between. Germline V gene data show CDR1 as SGHAT and CDR2 as FQNNGV. The CDR3 runs 16 residues. Drawing the rest from reference TRBV11-2 and TRBJ2-2, the complete variable domain is EAGVAQSPRYKIIEKRQSVAFWCNPISGHATLYWYQQILGQGPKLLIQFQNNGVVDDSQLPKDRFSAERLKGVDSTLKIQPAKLEDSAVYLCASTLRSSANTGELFFGEGSRLTVL.

The chain uses TRBV6-6 and TRBJ2-7; the match to TRBD2 covers 9 bases. The V gene end was trimmed by 8 bases and the J gene end by 5 bases; junction bases not matched to a gene: 10. The CDR3 consists of 14 residues. Germline CDR1 MNHNY, CDR2 SVGAGI (reference sequence). The CDR3 DNA sequence: TGTGCCAGCCACGGCCCTAGCGGGAAACACGAGCAGTACTTC. Translated: CASHGPSGKHEQYF.

This clone was seen once. CDR3 sequence: CASSLKTGSPDTQYF. The CDR3 bases are TGCGCCAGCAGCCTCAAGACAGGGTCCCCAGATACGCAGTATTTT. This chain connects TRBV5-1 to TRBJ2-3; 7 bases fit TRBD1. Unmatched junction bases numbered 9, after V lost 4 bases and J lost 4 bases. Per the germline V gene, CDR1 is SGHRS and CDR2 is YFSETQ. CDR3 length: 15 residues.

This clone was recorded once. This sequence joins TRBV5-1 and TRBJ1-5, with 8 positions matching TRBD1. The CDR3 has 15 amino acids. In germline, CDR1 is SGHRS, CDR2 YFSETQ. With V trimmed by 4 bases and J by 6 bases, 9 bases remained unmatched. The CDR3 here is CASSLGTGSAQPQHF. CDR3 bases: TGCGCCAGCAGCCTAGGGACAGGTTCAGCTCAGCCCCAGCATTTT.

Here the CDR3 reads CASSLAGGNSYEQYF. Here the CDR3 DNA reads TGTGCCAGCAGCTTAGCGGGAGGTAACTCCTACGAGCAGTACTTC. The chain uses TRBV5-4 and TRBJ2-7, with TRBD2 matching 9 bases. The CDR3 length is 15 residues. V shed 2 bases, J shed 0 bases, and the junction held 3 bases outside the gene matches. The germline V gene has CDR1 SGHNT and CDR2 YYREEE (reference sequence). Supplemented by reference TRBV5-4 and TRBJ2-7, the full variable domain reads ETGVTQSPTHLIKTRGQQVTLRCSSQSGHNTVSWYQQALGQGPQFIFQYYREEENGRGNFPPRFSGLQFPNYSSELNVNALELDDSALYLCASSLAGGNSYEQYFGPGTRLTVT.

V and J are TRBV6-9 and TRBJ2-4; 8 bases are a match to TRBD2. Trimming removed 0 bases from V and 3 bases from J; junction bases left unmatched: 7. The germline CDR1 and CDR2 sequences are MNHGY and SVAAGI. This CDR3 spans 17 amino acids. CDR3: CASSYSPKRGSKNIQYF. In DNA form, the CDR3 reads TGTGCCAGCAGTTATTCACCTAAGCGGGGGAGCAAAAACATTCAGTACTTC.

This clone has only a few counts. The CDR3 DNA reads TGTGCCAGTAGAGCAGGCAACTCTGGAAACACCATATATTTT. It encodes CASRAGNSGNTIYF. This chain uses TRBV19 with TRBJ1-3; D uncertain. This CDR3 comprises 14 residues. Between the trimmed V and J ends, which lost 6 bases and 0 bases, there was a span of 9 bases. The germline CDR1 and CDR2 sequences are LNHDA and SQIVND (reference sequence).

The chain couples TRBV18 to TRBJ1-2; no clear D. CDR3 length equals 15 residues. Between the trimmed V and J ends, which lost 0 bases and 8 bases, there was a span of 16 bases. Germline CDR1 is KGHSH and CDR2 is LQKENI. This CDR3 reads CASSPPAGFGGGYTF. The CDR3 DNA sequence: TGTGCCAGCTCACCACCCGCCGGGTTTGGCGGGGGCTACACCTTC.

This clone appeared a single time. The rearrangement uses TRBV30 and TRBJ2-7; TRBD1 matches at 9 bases. The germline CDR1 and CDR2 sequences are GTSNPN and SVGIG (reference sequence). V gave up 3 bases and J gave up 3 bases; unmatched junction bases: 9. The CDR3 totals 15 residues. The CDR3 DNA sequence: TGTGCCTGGAGGGGCGTGGGGACAGGGCTCTACGAGCAGTACTTC. As protein: CAWRGVGTGLYEQYF.

This clone has only a few counts. This chain links TRBV28 with TRBJ2-5; D not resolved. The CDR3 has 12 residues. The germline gives CDR1 MDHEN, CDR2 SYDVKM. The V gene lost 5 bases and the J gene lost 0 bases, with 4 bases spanning the gap. CDR3 loop: CASSEYQETQYF. CDR3 DNA: TGTGCCAGCAGTGAGTACCAAGAGACCCAGTACTTC.

This clone showed up just once. The CDR3 nucleotides are TGTGCCAGCAGCGTAGCCTCACAGGGAAGCGTGGAAGGCTACACCTTC. Amino acid sequence: CASSVASQGSVEGYTF. The chain links TRBV9 to TRBJ1-2; tentative D call: TRBD1 (6 bases). V lost 0 bases, J lost 8 bases, and 20 bases lay in between. Germline CDR1 and CDR2: SGDLS and YYNGEE. This CDR3 has 16 amino acids.

CDR3 DNA: TGTGCCAGCAGCTTAGAAGGGAACAGGGGTGGCTACACCTTC. Translation: CASSLEGNRGGYTF. V and J are TRBV7-2 and TRBJ1-2, with 7 bases lining up with TRBD1. CDR3 length: 14 residues. J gave up 7 bases and V 1 base, and 6 bases lay outside the gene matches. Per germline, CDR1 SGHTA and CDR2 FQGNSA.